Shown below are 3 T cell receptor beta chains from a single sample sequenced in a study of cytomegalovirus exposure and HLA in healthy donors. 13 Jbeta primers and 60 Vbeta primers were used for the PCR. Repertoires were generated with immunoSEQ multiplex PCR, while TCRdb's copy carries only in-frame clones and drops some. There are about 190,000 clones in the sample, with 6.5% held by the top ten. Material for sequencing was PBMCs. These receptor sequences come from a man aged 30 to 39 in good health and CMV-seronegative.

The chain combines TRBV27 with TRBJ1-5, with TRBD1 identical over 8 bases. The ends lost 6 bases at V and 6 bases at J; junction bases unmatched: 7. The CDR3 length is 14 residues. The germline gives CDR1 MNHEY, CDR2 SMNVEV (reference sequence). This CDR3 reads CASRPGQVAQPQHF. CDR3 in DNA: TGTGCCAGCAGACCGGGACAGGTAGCTCAGCCCCAGCATTTT.

The V gene is TRBV5-4, the J gene TRBJ1-3; D unresolved. Germline CDR1 SGHNT, CDR2 YYREEE (reference sequence). The CDR3 runs to 15 residues. The germline V and J ends were trimmed by 0 bases and 0 bases, with 7 bases remaining between them. CDR3 amino acids: CASSLARNSGNTIYF. The CDR3 nucleotides are TGTGCCAGCAGCTTGGCCAGGAACTCTGGAAACACCATATATTTT.

The chain is built from TRBV28 and TRBJ2-1, with a possible D match to TRBD2 (6 bases). Germline CDR1 MDHEN, CDR2 SYDVKM. The V gene lost 5 bases and the J gene lost 10 bases, with 21 bases spanning the gap. There are 15 residues in the CDR3. For the CDR3, the DNA is TGTGCCAGCAGTCTCGGGACTTCGAGGATCGGCGAGCAGTTCTTC. This encodes CASSLGTSRIGEQFF.